This T cell receptor (beta chain) was identified during a study of a mutant IDH1 vaccine in newly diagnosed glioma. The time point here: week 47, end of study. Vaccination comprised doses that each held 300 ug of mutant IDH1 20-mer peptide, plus topical imiquimod. A note on this clone: Its antigen is still unknown.

Germline assignment: CDR1 MNHNS and CDR2 SASEGT. Germline trimming cut 2 bases from V and 4 bases from J; bases unmatched to any gene: 5. The CDR3 sequence is 15 residues long. Sequencing used immunoSEQ multiplex PCR; TCRdb keeps in-frame clones, though not all of them. The data show around 54,000 clones, around 86% seen once. The source was PBMCs, collected from a glioma patient whose treatment included an IDH1 peptide vaccine. The J gene is TRBJ1-3, the V gene TRBV6-1, with 7 bases lining up with TRBD1. The source is a woman aged 50 to 60 with glioma. As DNA, the CDR3 is TGTGCCAGCAGTGAAATCTGGACAGGAGGAAACACCATATATTTT. This codes for CASSEIWTGGNTIYF.